The next 23 T cell receptor beta chains were all read from a single sample in a study of cytomegalovirus exposure and HLA in healthy donors. A multiplex PCR was run with 60 Vbeta primers and 13 Jbeta primers. Clones were sequenced by immunoSEQ multiplex PCR, and TCRdb holds only the in-frame ones, with some missing. The sample includes 200,000 or so clones, about 80% of them seen just once. Sequenced sample: PBMCs. All receptors derive from a girl aged 5-17 years in good health and CMV-seronegative.

This sequence joins TRBV28 and TRBJ1-1, with TRBD1 matching over 9 bases. This CDR3 contains 14 residues. V was clipped by 6 bases and J by 5 bases; unmatched bases: 7. Germline-derived CDR1 and CDR2 are MDHEN and SYDVKM. Written as DNA, the CDR3 is TGTGCCAGCAGGCCACAGGGGGCTGGAACTGAAGCTTTCTTT. Its translation is CASRPQGAGTEAFF.

This clone was found a few times. This chain connects TRBV5-1 to TRBJ2-6; weak D call: TRBD1 (6 bases). The CDR3 length is 16 residues. Germline V gene lookup returns CDR1 SGHRS and CDR2 YFSETQ. V lost 1 base to trimming and J lost 4 bases, with 12 bases between them. CDR3 sequence: CASSLTGFGGANVLTF. CDR3 sequence (DNA): TGCGCCAGCAGCTTGACAGGGTTCGGGGGGGCCAACGTCCTGACTTTC.

The gene calls are TRBV2 and TRBJ1-5, with unresolved D. V lost 7 bases and J 4 bases, leaving 11 bases between the germline ends. From germline, CDR1 is SNHLY and CDR2 FYNNEI. The CDR3 has 13 amino acids. For the CDR3, the DNA is TGTGCCAGCACTGGACTCCCTAATCAGCCCCAGCATTTT. It is translated as CASTGLPNQPQHF.

The CDR3 spells CASSFVGRSLYNEQFF. Here the CDR3 DNA reads TGTGCCAGCAGCTTTGTCGGGAGGAGCCTATACAATGAGCAGTTCTTC. The V and J genes are TRBV7-3 and TRBJ2-1; TRBD2 matches at 7 bases. V shed 3 bases, J shed 4 bases, and the junction held 9 bases outside the gene matches. The CDR3 sequence is 16 residues long. Germline loops: CDR1 SGHTA, CDR2 FQGTGA. Full variable domain (outside the CDR3, taken from reference TRBV7-3 and TRBJ2-1): GAGVSQTPSNKVTEKGKYVELRCDPISGHTALYWYRQSLGQGPEFLIYFQGTGAADDSGLPNDRFFAVRPEGSVSTLKIQRTERGDSAVYLCASSFVGRSLYNEQFFGPGTRLTVL.

This rearrangement joins TRBV6-5 to TRBJ2-2, with a weak D call TRBD2 (5 bases). V lost 2 bases, J lost 6 bases, and 13 bases lay in between. Germline-derived CDR1 and CDR2 are MNHEY and SVGAGI. This CDR3 is built from 15 residues. CDR3 nucleotides: TGTGCCAGCAGTTACATCGGGGTAACGTCCGGGGAGCTGTTTTTT. The encoded protein is CASSYIGVTSGELFF.

The J gene is TRBJ2-7, the V gene TRBV6-1, with D possibly matching TRBD1 (6 bases). The CDR3 spans 14 residues. Trimming left V 8 bases short and J 7 bases short, with 21 bases between. Germline CDR1 is MNHNS and CDR2 is SASEGT. Here the CDR3 reads CASRQTGILQEQYF. The CDR3 bases are TGTGCCAGCCGCCAAACAGGGATACTTCAAGAGCAGTACTTC.

The V and J genes are TRBV23-1 and TRBJ2-7, with D perhaps TRBD1 (5 bases). TRBV23-1 carries the ORF label, with uncertain function. Trimming removed 2 bases at V and 3 bases at J, with 17 bases between. The CDR3 length is 16 residues. Here the CDR3 DNA reads TGCGCCAGCAGTCAACCACCCAGGGTTCCGGACTACGAGCAGTACTTC. Encoded protein: CASSQPPRVPDYEQYF.

The V and J genes are TRBV5-1 and TRBJ2-3; a possible D gene is TRBD1 (5 bases). CDR1 and CDR2 (germline): SGHRS, YFSETQ. The CDR3 has 14 residues. V was clipped by 4 bases and J by 6 bases, with 15 bases between them. The CDR3 region is CASSPPDSWDTQYF. The CDR3 nucleotides read TGCGCCAGCAGCCCCCCCGACAGTTGGGATACGCAGTATTTT.

This chain links TRBV30 with TRBJ2-7; 10 positions match TRBD1. The germline V gene has CDR1 GTSNPN and CDR2 SVGIG (reference sequence). The CDR3 totals 15 residues. Trimming removed 7 bases from V and 6 bases from J; junction bases left unmatched: 15. This CDR3 reads CASEKGDRGFLEQYF. DNA of the CDR3: TGTGCCTCCGAAAAGGGGGACAGGGGTTTTCTCGAGCAGTACTTC. Complete variable domain (other parts from reference TRBV30 and TRBJ2-7): SQTIHQWPATLVQPVGSPLSLECTVEGTSNPNLYWYRQAAGRGLQLLFYSVGIGQISSEVPQNLSASRPQDRQFILSSKKLLLSDSGFYLCASEKGDRGFLEQYFGPGTRLTVT.

The V gene is TRBV6-5, the J gene TRBJ2-6; no firm D call. The CDR3 totals 13 residues. Looked up from germline, CDR1 is MNHEY and CDR2 is SVGAGI. The V and J ends lost 8 bases and 0 bases respectively, with 5 bases between them. CDR3 bases: TGTGCCAGCTTGAGCTCTGGGGCCAACGTCCTGACTTTC. Translation: CASLSSGANVLTF.

In its sample, this clone was seen a few times. The genes are TRBV27 and TRBJ2-7; possible D gene TRBD2, 6 bases. This CDR3 is built from 15 residues. Trimming cost V 1 base and J 3 bases, with 13 bases left between them. Per germline, CDR1 MNHEY and CDR2 SMNVEV (reference sequence). The CDR3 spells CASSLLAGSRYEQYF. CDR3 nucleotides: TGTGCCAGCAGTTTATTGGCGGGGTCGCGCTACGAGCAGTACTTC.

In its sample, this clone was seen a few times. The chain couples TRBV5-4 to TRBJ2-1; D may be TRBD1 (5 bases). CDR3 length: 14 residues. V dropped 0 bases and J dropped 8 bases, with 12 bases sitting between them. Germline V CDR1 and CDR2: SGHNT, YYREEE (reference sequence). This chain's CDR3 is CASSLATLGDEQFF. CDR3 sequence (DNA): TGTGCCAGCAGCTTGGCCACGCTAGGGGATGAGCAGTTCTTC.

The rearrangement joins TRBV7-9 to TRBJ2-7, with TRBD1 matching over 7 bases. The CDR3 runs to 16 residues. Germline CDR1 is SEHNR and CDR2 is FQNEAQ (reference sequence). V lost 1 base and J lost 2; bases outside the gene matches: 8. The CDR3 loop is CASSLEAWTGAYEQYF. CDR3 coding DNA: TGTGCCAGCAGCTTAGAGGCGTGGACAGGAGCCTACGAGCAGTACTTC.

In this sample, this clone turned up a few times. The V and J genes are TRBV25-1 and TRBJ1-2; D gene unclear. Trimming left V 2 bases short and J 4 bases short, with 11 bases between. Germline V lookup: CDR1 MGHDK, CDR2 SYGVNS. The CDR3 loop spans 14 amino acids. DNA for the CDR3: TGTGCCAGCAGTGAAACTCCCGAAGTCTATGGCTACACCTTC. It specifies CASSETPEVYGYTF.

The chain links TRBV29-1 to TRBJ1-2; tentatively, D is TRBD1 (5 bases). Deletions cut 7 bases from V and 0 bases from J, with 15 bases between. Germline V gene sequence: CDR1 SQVTM, CDR2 ANQGSEA. The CDR3 is 14 amino acids. CDR3 sequence (DNA): TGCAGCGCCACAGGTAGTGGTCCTAACTATGGCTACACCTTC. Translating gives CSATGSGPNYGYTF.

The chain is built from TRBV4-1 and TRBJ2-1; D may be TRBD1 (5 bases). Deletions cut 2 bases from V and 3 bases from J, with 11 bases between. Germline V gives CDR1 MGHRA, CDR2 YSYEKL. CDR3 length equals 15 residues. CDR3 amino acids: CASSQTVDIYNEQFF. The CDR3 DNA reads as TGCGCCAGCAGCCAAACTGTGGACATCTACAATGAGCAGTTCTTC.

The V and J genes are TRBV28 and TRBJ1-2; the match to TRBD1 covers 12 bases. V lost 2 bases to trimming and J lost 11 bases; unmatched junction nucleotides: 9. This CDR3 spans 15 amino acids. The germline V gene encodes CDR1 MDHEN and CDR2 SYDVKM. The CDR3 coding sequence is TGTGCCAGCAGTTTACCCGCCGGGACAGGGGGCTGGTACACCTTC. Its protein is CASSLPAGTGGWYTF.

This clone was seen just once. The chain has TRBV30 and TRBJ2-6; D might be TRBD1 (7 bases). CDR1 GTSNPN and CDR2 SVGIG come from the germline V gene (reference sequence). Between the trimmed V and J ends, which lost 3 bases and 1 base, there was a span of 22 bases. The CDR3 covers 19 residues. Here the CDR3 DNA reads TGTGCCTGGAGGTTTAGCAGGGGGGATCGCCGATCTGGGGCCAACGTCCTGACTTTC. It translates to CAWRFSRGDRRSGANVLTF. Full variable domain (remainder filled in from reference TRBV30 and TRBJ2-6): SQTIHQWPATLVQPVGSPLSLECTVEGTSNPNLYWYRQAAGRGLQLLFYSVGIGQISSEVPQNLSASRPQDRQFILSSKKLLLSDSGFYLCAWRFSRGDRRSGANVLTFGAGSRLTVL.

The CDR3 loop is CASSPTSGGVYNEQFF. CDR3 DNA sequence: TGCGCCAGCAGCCCTACTAGCGGGGGGGTGTACAATGAGCAGTTCTTC. The gene calls are TRBV4-1 and TRBJ2-1, with 13 bases identical to TRBD2. V trimming: 4 bases; J trimming: 4 bases; junction bases outside the gene matches: 4. The germline V gene has CDR1 MGHRA and CDR2 YSYEKL. The CDR3 is 16 residues long.

This clone has only a few counts. The V call is TRBV6-6, the J call TRBJ1-3; perhaps TRBD1 as D (5 bases). Germline assignment: CDR1 MNHNY and CDR2 SVGAGI (reference sequence). The CDR3 is made up of 15 amino acids. Trimming removed 0 bases from V and 1 base from J, with 7 bases in between. CDR3 coding DNA: TGTGCCAGCAGTTACTCGGCAGGGTCTGGAAACACCATATATTTT. Translating it yields CASSYSAGSGNTIYF.

The rearrangement uses TRBV29-1 and TRBJ2-5; no definite D call. V was cut by 7 bases and J by 5 bases, with 14 bases left in between. CDR3 length equals 12 residues. Germline-derived CDR1 and CDR2 are SQVTM and ANQGSEA. DNA of the CDR3: TGCAGCGCTCGACATTTTGGGGAGACCCAGTACTTC. This gives the protein CSARHFGETQYF.

This chain connects TRBV28 to TRBJ2-1, with 7 bases that match TRBD2. The CDR3 is 14 residues long. V trimming: 7 bases; J trimming: 0 bases; junction bases outside the gene matches: 3. Germline V CDR1 and CDR2: MDHEN, SYDVKM. CDR3 loop: CASNPGGSYNEQFF. The CDR3 nucleotides read TGTGCCAGCAACCCGGGGGGCTCCTACAATGAGCAGTTCTTC. The full variable domain, completed using reference TRBV28 and TRBJ2-1, is DVKVTQSSRYLVKRTGEKVFLECVQDMDHENMFWYRQDPGLGLRLIYFSYDVKMKEKGDIPEGYSVSREKKERFSLILESASTNQTSMYLCASNPGGSYNEQFFGPGTRLTVL.

The chain links TRBV7-9 to TRBJ1-1, with a tentative D call TRBD1 (5 bases). The germline gives CDR1 SEHNR, CDR2 FQNEAQ (reference sequence). This CDR3 contains 15 residues. V was cut by 4 bases and J by 2 bases, with 14 bases left in between. The CDR3 loop is CASSSPLTANTEAFF. The CDR3 DNA sequence: TGTGCCAGCAGCTCACCATTGACAGCAAACACTGAAGCTTTCTTT.